One and the same sample provided the 11 T cell receptor beta chains below, sequenced in a study of blood T cell repertoires in COVID-19. Some clones are missing from TCRdb's copy, which holds only in-frame ones; the method was immunoSEQ multiplex PCR. Here the sample spans about 250,000 clones, almost 90% being singletons. Sequenced input: peripheral blood. Source of these receptors: a man aged 80 or over with acute or convalescent COVID-19.

In this sample, this clone turned up once. The V and J genes are TRBV4-3 and TRBJ2-1; 8 positions match TRBD2. The V gene's germline CDR1 is LGHNA and CDR2 YSLEER. The V segment lost 0 bases and the J segment 9 bases; nucleotides outside the gene matches: 7. The CDR3 is 15 residues long. The CDR3 bases are TGCGCCAGCAGCCAAGATCATGGCGGGAGGCGTGAGCAGTTCTTC. It codes for CASSQDHGGRREQFF.

The V gene is TRBV6-1, the J gene TRBJ1-1, with D possibly being TRBD1 (5 bases). Germline V gene lookup returns CDR1 MNHNS and CDR2 SASEGT. CDR3 length equals 13 residues. V was cut by 10 bases and J by 4 bases, with 16 bases left in between. The chain's CDR3 is CATWDGEGTEAFF. The CDR3 bases are TGTGCCACCTGGGACGGGGAGGGCACTGAAGCTTTCTTT.

This clone has more than one count but fewer than ten. The chain is built from TRBV5-1 and TRBJ1-4; D is possibly TRBD1 (6 bases). Germline V gene sequence: CDR1 SGHRS, CDR2 YFSETQ. CDR3 length: 15 amino acids. Deletions cut 0 bases from V and 3 bases from J, with 9 bases between. The CDR3 DNA follows: TGCGCCAGCAGCTTGGACAGGGCCTCTAATGAAAAACTGTTTTTT. Amino acids: CASSLDRASNEKLFF.

The rearrangement links TRBV30 to TRBJ1-2, with a weak D call TRBD1 (5 bases). Germline CDR1 reads GTSNPN; CDR2 reads SVGIG (reference sequence). V was pared by 7 bases and J by 4 bases, with 31 bases between. The CDR3 covers 18 residues. Here the CDR3 DNA reads TGTGCCTCTGGGCGTGGTAGGGGCGTATTTGGGTCTGGCTATGGCTACACCTTC. This gives the protein CASGRGRGVFGSGYGYTF.

V and J are TRBV3-1 (or the pseudogene TRBV3-2) and TRBJ1-1; the D gene is possibly TRBD1 (6 bases). Trimming took off 3 bases at V and 2 bases at J, with 16 bases between the two ends. Germline V gives CDR1 LGHDT, CDR2 YNNKEL (reference sequence). The CDR3 contains 16 residues. The CDR3 loop reads CASSHAARRGNTEAFF. The DNA of the CDR3 is TGTGCCAGCAGCCATGCGGCCCGCAGGGGAAACACTGAAGCTTTCTTT.

CDR3 coding DNA: TGTGCCAGTAGCAGAAAAGGGACAGAGGGCTTACTCAACTATGGCTACACCTTC. Protein: CASSRKGTEGLLNYGYTF. The gene calls are TRBV19 and TRBJ1-2; TRBD1 agrees at 7 bases. This CDR3 comprises 18 residues. CDR1 LNHDA and CDR2 SQIVND come from the germline V gene (reference sequence). Trimming took 6 bases from V and 2 from J; bases not matched to a gene: 18.

The chain joins TRBV5-1 to TRBJ2-3; TRBD2 is a possible D gene (6 bases). The CDR3 covers 15 residues. The V end was cut by 6 bases, the J end by 2 bases, with 16 bases between. Germline lookup yields CDR1 SGHRS and CDR2 YFSETQ. The CDR3 sequence is CASNLGTPNTDTQYF. The CDR3, as DNA: TGCGCCAGCAACTTAGGGACTCCTAACACAGATACGCAGTATTTT.

This clone was seen a single time. The CDR3 is CASSKYQQGAMNTEAFF. CDR3 DNA: TGTGCCAGCAGCAAATACCAACAGGGGGCGATGAACACTGAAGCTTTCTTT. This chain links TRBV7-3 with TRBJ1-1, with 9 bases matching TRBD1. The germline V gene encodes CDR1 SGHTA and CDR2 FQGTGA. This CDR3 comprises 17 residues. Germline trimming cut 5 bases from V and 0 bases from J; bases unmatched to any gene: 10.

The V gene is TRBV23-1, the J gene TRBJ2-1, with 8 bases fitting TRBD2. TRBV23-1 is known as an ORF, though its function is uncertain. The CDR3 totals 15 residues. After removal of 5 bases from V and 7 bases from J, the junction contained 10 bases not matched to a gene. CDR3 sequence: CASSEIGRAENEQFF. CDR3 in DNA: TGCGCCAGCAGTGAGATCGGGAGGGCCGAGAATGAGCAGTTCTTC.

This clone was seen more than once but under ten times. The gene calls are TRBV28 and TRBJ2-7; TRBD2 agrees at 8 bases. There are 15 residues in the CDR3. The germline V gene encodes CDR1 MDHEN and CDR2 SYDVKM. After removal of 6 bases from V and 1 base from J, the junction contained 8 bases not matched to a gene. CDR3 region: CASRPPGGVSYEQYF. The CDR3 DNA reads TGTGCCAGCAGACCCCCGGGGGGGGTTTCCTACGAGCAGTACTTC.

This chain links TRBV18 with TRBJ2-7; no reliable D call. The V gene lost 3 bases and the J gene lost 0 bases, with 9 bases spanning the gap. The germline V gene has CDR1 KGHSH and CDR2 LQKENI. CDR3 size: 14 residues. The CDR3 nucleotides are TGTGCCAGCTCACCTAGAGGCAGCTCCTACGAGCAGTACTTC. Protein sequence: CASSPRGSSYEQYF.